This T cell receptor beta chain originates from a study of T cells in Graves' hyperthyroidism and ophthalmopathy. Study conclusions and caveats: Also found in blood were most expanded thyroid clonotypes above 0.001. Stable hyperthyroidism was separated from ophthalmopathy by a model based on 13 V-J features.

Note on this clonotype: The antigen is undetermined.

The study excluded patients with uncontrolled infection, other autoimmune disease, pregnancy or lactation. On the basis of clinical symptoms, serum thyroxine and TRAb, thyroid ultrasound and orbital computed tomography, diagnoses were made. There were TCR beta CDR3 regions amplified from RNA transcripts. With the HTBI primer set, the TCR CDR3 went through a first round of RT-PCR. One entry per CDR3 protein, called by TCRdb with MiXCR from the multiplex PCR reads. The table records about 510,000 distinct CDR3 sequences, 35% to 50% of them present only once. Germline CDR1 is SEHNR and CDR2 is FQNEAQ (reference sequence). The CDR3 is made up of 12 amino acids. V was shortened by 3 bases and J by 5 bases, with 8 bases between the two germline ends.

The sample was peripheral blood or thyroid tissue (not recorded which). The sequence came from an adult woman with Graves' disease, either hyperthyroidism or ophthalmopathy (not recorded which). The chain has TRBV7-9 and TRBJ2-7, with D hard to call. The CDR3 spells CASSFLRDEQYF. Written as DNA, the CDR3 is TGTGCCAGCAGCTTCCTGCGCGACGAGCAGTACTTC.